This T cell receptor (beta chain) is from a study of cytomegalovirus exposure and HLA in healthy donors. Germline loops: CDR1 GTSNPN, CDR2 SVGIG (reference sequence). The CDR3 is 14 residues long. V shed 3 bases, J shed 6 bases, and the junction held 8 bases outside the gene matches. PCR amplification relied on 60 Vbeta primers (plus 13 Jbeta primers). Sequenced by immunoSEQ multiplex PCR; TCRdb stores in-frame clones only, minus some. The sample yields tens of thousands of clones, about 77% seen once. Regarding this clone: Its target is not known.

Points from the study as a whole: It was reported that the classifier diagnosed cytomegalovirus status with high specificity and sensitivity in both the original and validation cohorts.

This chain uses TRBV30 with TRBJ1-2; TRBD1 agrees at 9 bases. The origin of this receptor is a male donor in good health and CMV-seropositive. Sequences were obtained from PBMCs. CDR3 nucleotides: TGTGCCTGGAGGGGGGACAGGGCGGGGAATGGCTACACCTTC. Translation: CAWRGDRAGNGYTF.